Presented here are 26 T cell receptor beta chains from one specimen sequenced in a study of regulatory T cells in long-lasting Graves disease. In building TCR beta libraries, iRepertoire HTBI primers were used together with Arm-PCR of CDR3 regions. One entry per CDR3 protein results from TCRdb running MiXCR on the multiplex PCR reads. Among approximately 380,000 distinct CDR3 sequences listed, around 21% were seen once. The time point: persistent/refractory GD, antithyroid drugs over 5 years with positive TRAb. The TCR library was prepared using RNA isolated from PBMCs. Sequencing used peripheral blood mononuclear cells (PBMCs), obtained when the disease was refractory, from a patient treated with antithyroid drugs. These receptors were taken from a female donor with Graves disease.

This clonotype showed up many times. This sequence joins TRBV7-9 and TRBJ1-1; 7 bases match TRBD1. From germline, CDR1 is SEHNR and CDR2 FQNEAQ (reference sequence). V was clipped by 5 bases and J by 1 base; unmatched bases: 4. The CDR3 contains 14 residues. Here the CDR3 DNA reads TGTGCCAGCAGCCGAGGGGGCGAGAACACTGAAGCTTTCTTT. Its translation is CASSRGGENTEAFF.

Comment on this clonotype: Germline is not matched at one junction end, which may reflect a read error. The rearrangement joins TRBV11-2 to TRBJ2-3, with 8 bases lining up with TRBD1. The CDR3 loop spans 16 amino acids. The germline CDR1 and CDR2 sequences are SGHAT and FQNNGV. The CDR3 DNA reads as TGTGCCAGCAGTTTAGACAGGGGAAGTCGCACAGATACGCAGTATTTT. Its translation is CASSLDRGSRTDTQYF.

This clonotype was seen repeatedly, ten times or more. V and J are TRBV28 and TRBJ1-5; D remains ambiguous. Per germline, CDR1 MDHEN and CDR2 SYDVKM. The CDR3 is made up of 15 amino acids. Trimming took off 1 base at V and 5 bases at J, with 12 bases between the two ends. CDR3 nucleotides: TGTGCCAGCAGTTTATCAGGCAGCAGCTATCAGCCCCAGCATTTT. This encodes CASSLSGSSYQPQHF.

This clonotype was observed a few times. This chain connects TRBV30 to TRBJ1-4, with 9 bases lining up with TRBD1. V dropped 3 bases and J dropped 8; count of bases not matched to a gene: 7. Per the germline V gene, CDR1 is GTSNPN and CDR2 is SVGIG (reference sequence). The CDR3 extends over 14 amino acids. The CDR3 nucleotides are TGTGCCTGGAGGGCACAGGGGGCGCGGGAAAAACTGTTTTTT. Its protein is CAWRAQGAREKLFF.

The rearrangement links TRBV9 to TRBJ2-4, with D unresolved. The germline V gene encodes CDR1 SGDLS and CDR2 YYNGEE. Trimming shortened V by 4 bases and J by 6 bases, and 20 bases separated the two germline ends. CDR3 length: 16 amino acids. The CDR3 loop reads CASSLMEGPGLNIQYF. CDR3 nucleotide sequence: TGTGCCAGCAGCTTAATGGAAGGTCCCGGTCTAAACATTCAGTACTTC.

The sample holds a few counts of this clonotype. This chain connects TRBV3-1 to TRBJ2-5, with TRBD1 matching over 9 bases. V was pared by 0 bases and J by 1 base, with 9 bases of the junction left unmatched. CDR3 length: 18 residues. The germline gives CDR1 LGHDT, CDR2 YNNKEL (reference sequence). The CDR3 nucleotides are TGTGCCAGCAGCCAAGATGCCCCGGGACAGGGTCTCCAAGAGACCCAGTACTTC. Protein product: CASSQDAPGQGLQETQYF.

The CDR3 nucleotides read TGCAGCGTAGATCGGACAGGGATTGAAGGAGAAGCTTTCTTT. Residues: CSVDRTGIEGEAFF. The chain employs TRBV29-1 and TRBJ1-1; TRBD1 aligns across 8 bases. Germline V lookup: CDR1 SQVTM, CDR2 ANQGSEA. With 6 bases clipped from V and 8 bases from J, the junction kept 14 bases outside the gene matches. The CDR3 runs 14 residues. Full variable domain (outside the CDR3, taken from reference TRBV29-1 and TRBJ1-1): SAVISQKPSRDICQRGTSLTIQCQVDSQVTMMFWYRQQPGQSLTLIATANQGSEATYESGFVIDKFPISRPNLTFSTLTVSNMSPEDSSIYLCSVDRTGIEGEAFFGQGTRLTVV.

Many counts were recorded for this clonotype. This chain joins TRBV30 and TRBJ1-1; D gene ambiguous. Germline values: CDR1 GTSNPN, CDR2 SVGIG (reference sequence). V was pared by 2 bases and J by 3 bases, with 4 bases between. The CDR3 contains 11 residues. CDR3 coding DNA: TGTGCCTGGAGTCGGCACACTGAAGCTTTCTTT. Its translation is CAWSRHTEAFF.

Ten or more counts support this clonotype. The chain combines TRBV2 with TRBJ1-5; 8 bases line up with TRBD1. V trimming: 4 bases; J trimming: 4 bases; junction bases outside the gene matches: 6. Germline V gives CDR1 SNHLY, CDR2 FYNNEI. The CDR3 sequence is 15 residues long. CDR3 sequence: CASSAADRGNQPQHF. The CDR3 region has the DNA TGTGCCAGCAGTGCCGCTGACAGGGGAAATCAGCCCCAGCATTTT.

The chain carries TRBV19 and TRBJ2-7; D may be TRBD2 (6 bases). CDR3 length: 14 amino acids. In germline, CDR1 is LNHDA, CDR2 SQIVND (reference sequence). V lost 10 bases, J lost 0 bases, and 16 bases lay in between. CDR3 DNA: TGTGCCACCAGGGCTACCGGGAGCTCCTACGAGCAGTACTTC. Translated, it gives CATRATGSSYEQYF.

The rearrangement links TRBV2 to TRBJ1-5; D might be TRBD1 (5 bases). The CDR3 contains 14 residues. The germline V gene encodes CDR1 SNHLY and CDR2 FYNNEI. Trimming left V 5 bases short and J 6 bases short, with 14 bases between. Here the CDR3 DNA reads TGTGCCAGCAGTCTTGCAGGGATCAGTCAGCCCCAGCATTTT. Translated, it gives CASSLAGISQPQHF. Filled out from reference TRBV2 and TRBJ1-5, the complete variable domain reads EPEVTQTPSHQVTQMGQEVILRCVPISNHLYFYWYRQILGQKVEFLVSFYNNEISEKSEIFDDQFSVERPDGSNFTLKIRSTKLEDSAMYFCASSLAGISQPQHFGDGTRLSIL.

This clonotype was seen a few times. CDR3: CASSILGSLSQPQHF. The CDR3 nucleotides are TGTGCCAGTAGTATTCTGGGCAGTCTTTCACAGCCCCAGCATTTT. The V gene is TRBV19, the J gene TRBJ1-5; D gene unclear. Trimming stripped 3 bases from V and 7 bases from J, with 16 bases between. The germline CDR1 and CDR2 sequences are LNHDA and SQIVND (reference sequence). The CDR3 is 15 amino acids.

The V call is TRBV15, the J call TRBJ2-5; TRBD1 matches at 9 bases. The last part of the DNA fits TRBJ2-7 better; the J call may be wrong. This CDR3 comprises 14 residues. Germline assignment: CDR1 LNHNV and CDR2 YYDKDF (reference sequence). In nucleotides, the CDR3 is TGTGCCACCAGCAGACGCGGACAGGGGTACGAGCAGTACTTC. Translated, it gives CATSRRGQGYEQYF.

In this sample, this clonotype turned up many times. The V gene is TRBV12-3 or TRBV12-4, the J gene TRBJ1-1; D possibly corresponds to TRBD1 (5 bases). The CDR3 runs to 13 residues. V was clipped by 0 bases and J by 6 bases, with 8 bases between them. CDR3 sequence reads: CASSLAGGSEAFF. In DNA, the CDR3 is TGTGCCAGCAGTTTAGCGGGGGGGTCTGAAGCTTTCTTT.

This clonotype was seen at least ten times. The genes are TRBV7-2 and TRBJ2-7, with D hard to call. There are 12 residues in the CDR3. The germline V gene encodes CDR1 SGHTA and CDR2 FQGNSA. Trimming took 6 bases from V and 3 from J, leaving 9 bases between them. The CDR3 here is CASSLSYYEQYF. As DNA, the CDR3 is TGTGCCAGCAGTTTATCCTACTACGAGCAGTACTTC.

The rearrangement links TRBV7-2 to TRBJ2-7; D is perhaps TRBD1 or TRBD2 (6 bases each). CDR1 is SGHTA, CDR2 FQGNSA, per germline. V was trimmed by 5 bases and J by 5 bases, leaving 22 bases between them. The CDR3 is 16 residues long. Here the CDR3 reads CASSQDRTGDFNEQYF. For the CDR3, the DNA is TGTGCCAGCAGCCAAGACAGGACGGGAGATTTCAACGAGCAGTACTTC.

V and J are TRBV11-2 and TRBJ2-1; D gene ambiguous. The CDR3 is made up of 10 amino acids. Germline assignment: CDR1 SGHAT and CDR2 FQNNGV. Between the trimmed V and J ends, which lost 5 bases and 8 bases, there was a span of 4 bases. In DNA, the CDR3 is TGTGCCAGCAGCCACTATGAGCAGTTCTTC. It is translated as CASSHYEQFF. The variable domain in full, with the rest retrieved from reference TRBV11-2 and TRBJ2-1, is EAGVAQSPRYKIIEKRQSVAFWCNPISGHATLYWYQQILGQGPKLLIQFQNNGVVDDSQLPKDRFSAERLKGVDSTLKIQPAKLEDSAVYLCASSHYEQFFGPGTRLTVL.

This clonotype occurred a few times. The chain links TRBV5-1 to TRBJ1-1, with 9 nucleotides matching TRBD1. Germline trimming cut 3 bases from V and 5 bases from J; bases unmatched to any gene: 8. Looked up from germline, CDR1 is SGHRS and CDR2 is YFSETQ. The CDR3 sequence is 15 residues long. The CDR3 region is CASSSITGGWTEAFF. The CDR3, as DNA: TGCGCCAGCAGCTCCATAACAGGGGGCTGGACTGAAGCTTTCTTT.

This clonotype was seen only once. The V call is TRBV18, the J call TRBJ2-7; the match to TRBD1 covers 8 bases. CDR1 and CDR2 (germline): KGHSH, LQKENI. The CDR3 extends over 17 amino acids. The ends lost 3 bases at V and 4 bases at J; junction bases unmatched: 14. Written as DNA, the CDR3 is TGTGCCAGCTCACCGATTCCCTCCGGGACAGGTCTATACGAGCAGTACTTC. Encoded protein: CASSPIPSGTGLYEQYF. The full variable domain, with the rest looked up from reference TRBV18 and TRBJ2-7, is NAGVMQNPRHLVRRRGQEARLRCSPMKGHSHVYWYRQLPEEGLKFMVYLQKENIIDESGMPKERFSAEFPKEGPSILRIQQVVRGDSAAYFCASSPIPSGTGLYEQYFGPGTRLTVT.

There are a few counts of this clonotype. The chain employs TRBV5-5 and TRBJ2-7; TRBD1 is a possible D gene (6 bases). There are 14 residues in the CDR3. Germline-derived CDR1 and CDR2 are SGHKS and YYEKEE (reference sequence). V lost 4 bases and J 2 bases, leaving 13 bases between the germline ends. This CDR3 is CASSEWDTTYEQYF. Here the CDR3 DNA reads TGTGCCAGCAGCGAATGGGACACTACCTACGAGCAGTACTTC.

Remarks on this clonotype: Just one base apart from a much larger clone, this may be a read error. J is TRBJ2-5 and V is TRBV12-3 or TRBV12-4; a weak D match, TRBD2 (5 bases). This CDR3 contains 16 residues. The CDR3 loop reads CASSYSPTGFGRTRYF. DNA of the CDR3: TGTGCCAGCAGTTACTCGCCCACGGGATTCGGACGAACCCGGTACTTC.

J is TRBJ2-2 and V is TRBV19; D gene unclear. V lost 4 bases, J lost 5 bases, and 17 bases lay in between. Germline CDR1 LNHDA, CDR2 SQIVND (reference sequence). This CDR3 is 16 amino acids long. CDR3 bases: TGTGCCAGTAGTACAGGCGTGATCGTTTTAACCGGGGAGCTGTTTTTT. It translates to CASSTGVIVLTGELFF.

This clonotype was counted ten times or more. The V call is TRBV28, the J call TRBJ1-6, with no clear D. Germline CDR1 MDHEN, CDR2 SYDVKM. The CDR3 length is 14 residues. The V end was cut by 5 bases, the J end by 7 bases, with 12 bases between. The CDR3, as DNA: TGTGCCAGCAGTCCACTTAGGACGAATTCACCCCTCCACTTT. Protein: CASSPLRTNSPLHF.

Only one count was recorded for this clonotype. V and J are TRBV4-1 and TRBJ2-5; D perhaps matches TRBD1 (6 bases). CDR1 is MGHRA, CDR2 YSYEKL, per germline. This CDR3 spans 17 amino acids. The V end lost 4 bases, the J end lost 0 bases, and 18 bases lay between the germline ends. CDR3 DNA: TGCGCCAGCAGCCGGAGTCCCGGGACAAAGTACCAAGAGACCCAGTACTTC. As protein: CASSRSPGTKYQETQYF.

The chain is built from TRBV7-2 and TRBJ2-5, with D hard to call. The ends were cut back, 7 bases at V and 4 bases at J, with 10 bases in the middle. The germline V gene has CDR1 SGHTA and CDR2 FQGNSA. The CDR3 length is 12 residues. The CDR3 DNA is TGTGCCAGCAAAACCTTGGGAGAGACCCAGTACTTC. This sequence encodes CASKTLGETQYF.

This clonotype was counted only a few times. The V call is TRBV25-1, the J call TRBJ2-7; no firm D call. The CDR3 runs 15 residues. Trimming took 0 bases from V and 3 from J, leaving 12 bases between them. The germline CDR1 and CDR2 sequences are MGHDK and SYGVNS. The CDR3 spells CASSEYAGLGYEQYF. The CDR3 DNA is TGTGCCAGCAGTGAATACGCAGGATTGGGCTACGAGCAGTACTTC.